This record concerns one T cell receptor (beta chain) sequence. This entry belongs to a study of T cell changes during pregnancy in multiple sclerosis. Unmatched junction bases numbered 9, after V lost 6 bases and J lost 1 base. CDR1 and CDR2 (germline): SGHRS, YFSETQ. The CDR3 is 15 residues long. Assay used: immunoSEQ multiplex PCR; TCRdb lists only in-frame clones, some missing. The repertoire holds 75,000 to 95,000 clones, with about 90% as singletons. The chain has TRBV5-1 and TRBJ2-5; 7 bases agree with TRBD1. This clonotype was sampled from a female donor in good health, enrolled as a control in a pregnancy study. The material sequenced was peripheral blood, taken in the first trimester of pregnancy. CDR3 nucleotide sequence: TGCGCCAGCACCCTTAATCGACAGGGCCAAGAGACCCAGTACTTC. This encodes CASTLNRQGQETQYF. The full variable domain, in which reference TRBV5-1 and TRBJ2-5 provide the parts outside the CDR3, is KAGVTQTPRYLIKTRGQQVTLSCSPISGHRSVSWYQQTPGQGLQFLFEYFSETQRNKGNFPGRFSGRQFSNSRSEMNVSTLELGDSALYLCASTLNRQGQETQYFGPGTRLLVL.